Listed here are 15 T cell receptor beta chains from one sample, sequenced in a study of cytomegalovirus exposure and HLA in healthy donors. With 60 Vbeta and 13 Jbeta primers, the PCR was carried out. Here immunoSEQ multiplex PCR was the method, and the copy in TCRdb shows in-frame clones only, minus some. The sample has about 100,000 clones, roughly 74% seen once. Input material: PBMCs. These receptors came from a woman in her late teens or twenties in good health and CMV-seropositive.

This clone was detected only a few times. The chain uses TRBV27 and TRBJ2-3; 12 bases map to TRBD2. Germline CDR1 is MNHEY and CDR2 is SMNVEV (reference sequence). J lost 5 bases, V lost 3 bases, and 6 bases had no gene match. The CDR3 consists of 16 residues. The CDR3 reads CASSFLAGGLRDTQYF. DNA for the CDR3: TGTGCCAGCAGTTTTCTAGCGGGAGGGCTCAGAGATACGCAGTATTTT.

The gene calls are TRBV2 and TRBJ2-2; the D gene is possibly TRBD1 (5 bases). This CDR3 spans 15 amino acids. With 6 bases removed from V and 3 bases from J, the gap between germline ends came to 14 bases. Germline V CDR1 and CDR2: SNHLY, FYNNEI. The CDR3 loop reads CASRRTVGDTGELFF. In DNA form, the CDR3 reads TGTGCCAGCAGGAGGACGGTAGGGGACACCGGGGAGCTGTTTTTT.

The chain joins TRBV5-5 to TRBJ1-5; 9 bases are a match to TRBD1. CDR3 size: 14 residues. Germline V lookup: CDR1 SGHKS, CDR2 YYEKEE (reference sequence). The ends lost 3 bases at V and 4 bases at J; junction bases unmatched: 2. Written as DNA, the CDR3 is TGTGCCAGCAGCTGGGGGACAGGGAATCAGCCCCAGCATTTT. Its protein product is CASSWGTGNQPQHF.

CDR3 bases: TGTGCCAGCAGTGAACGGGGACTAGCGGGGAGGACAGATACGCAGTATTTT. Translating it yields CASSERGLAGRTDTQYF. V usage is TRBV6-1 and J usage is TRBJ2-3; 13 bases agree with TRBD2. The CDR3 has 17 residues. Germline V gene lookup returns CDR1 MNHNS and CDR2 SASEGT. J gave up 3 bases and V 2 bases, and 5 bases lay outside the gene matches.

This clone came up a few times. This rearrangement joins TRBV19 to TRBJ1-5; a weak D match, TRBD1 (6 bases). Deletions cut 5 bases from V and 2 bases from J, with 16 bases between. Germline loops: CDR1 LNHDA, CDR2 SQIVND (reference sequence). This CDR3 comprises 16 residues. The CDR3 region is CASSLKADSRNQPQHF. CDR3 bases: TGTGCCAGTAGTCTGAAGGCGGACAGCCGCAATCAGCCCCAGCATTTT.

V gene TRBV7-2 combines with J gene TRBJ2-5; TRBD2 matches at 9 bases. The DNA end favors TRBJ2-7, so the J call may be wrong. The CDR3 is 15 amino acids. Germline V gives CDR1 SGHTA, CDR2 FQGNSA. The CDR3 here is CASSRLAGDSYEQYF. DNA of the CDR3: TGTGCCAGCAGCCGCTTAGCGGGGGACTCCTACGAGCAGTACTTC.

The rearrangement joins TRBV5-4 to TRBJ1-1; D uncertain. The CDR3 loop spans 13 amino acids. CDR1 SGHNT and CDR2 YYREEE come from the germline V gene (reference sequence). Trimming stripped 2 bases from V and 1 base from J, with 6 bases between. As DNA, the CDR3 is TGTGCCAGCAGCTTACGACAGAACACTGAAGCTTTCTTT. Protein: CASSLRQNTEAFF.

CDR3 loop: CSGATGGGAGELFF. CDR3 in DNA: TGCAGCGGGGCCACGGGCGGGGGGGCCGGGGAGCTGTTTTTT. This chain links TRBV29-1 with TRBJ2-2; 9 bases agree with TRBD2. Germline loops: CDR1 SQVTM, CDR2 ANQGSEA. This CDR3 spans 14 amino acids. Trimming at V came to 7 bases and at J to 6 bases, leaving 9 bases not matched to a gene.

There are a few counts of this clone. CDR3 DNA: TGCAGCGTTGAAGGGGACTTGGCTGGAAACACCATATATTTT. It encodes CSVEGDLAGNTIYF. The gene calls are TRBV29-1 and TRBJ1-3; D possibly corresponds to TRBD1 (5 bases). The germline gives CDR1 SQVTM, CDR2 ANQGSEA. The CDR3 sequence is 14 residues long. V lost 1 base, J lost 2 bases, and 9 bases lay in between.

V and J are TRBV7-6 and TRBJ2-2, with D possibly TRBD2 on 6 matching bases. CDR1 is SGHVS and CDR2 is FNYEAQ in the germline V gene. Trimming stripped 5 bases from V and 8 bases from J, with 15 bases between. This CDR3 is 14 amino acids long. CDR3 protein: CASSPETSSGELFF. The CDR3 bases are TGTGCCAGCAGCCCTGAGACTAGTTCTGGGGAGCTGTTTTTT. Full variable domain (missing parts from reference TRBV7-6 and TRBJ2-2): GAGVSQSPRYKVTKRGQDVALRCDPISGHVSLYWYRQALGQGPEFLTYFNYEAQQDKSGLPNDRFSAERPEGSISTLTIQRTEQRDSAMYRCASSPETSSGELFFGEGSRLTVL.

This clone has more than one count but fewer than ten. The rearrangement links TRBV5-1 to TRBJ1-1; 8 bases line up with TRBD1. The V gene's germline CDR1 is SGHRS and CDR2 YFSETQ. The CDR3 loop spans 16 amino acids. The trim removed 4 bases at V and 0 bases at J, leaving 8 bases unmatched. CDR3 residues: CASSNAGGRMNTEAFF. CDR3 nucleotides: TGCGCCAGCAGCAACGCAGGGGGCCGGATGAACACTGAAGCTTTCTTT.

The J gene is TRBJ1-1, the V gene TRBV5-1; 7 nucleotides align to TRBD1. V trimming: 4 bases; J trimming: 5 bases; junction bases outside the gene matches: 11. Germline V gives CDR1 SGHRS, CDR2 YFSETQ. This CDR3 comprises 15 residues. CDR3 coding DNA: TGCGCCAGCAGCAGCGACAGGGTATTGGGGACTGAAGCTTTCTTT. Residues: CASSSDRVLGTEAFF.

The chain couples TRBV29-1 to TRBJ2-3; 7 bases map to TRBD2. V was pared by 7 bases and J by 4 bases, with 20 bases of the junction left unmatched. The CDR3 runs to 17 residues. Germline lookup yields CDR1 SQVTM and CDR2 ANQGSEA. CDR3 in amino acids: CSAADDGSGAGADTQYF. CDR3 DNA sequence: TGCAGCGCCGCGGACGACGGGAGCGGGGCGGGGGCAGATACGCAGTATTTT.

The V call is TRBV9, the J call TRBJ2-7, with 9 bases lining up with TRBD1. This CDR3 is 14 amino acids long. The germline V gene has CDR1 SGDLS and CDR2 YYNGEE. V shed 4 bases, J shed 5 bases, and the junction held 7 bases outside the gene matches. The CDR3, as DNA: TGTGCCAGCAGCCTGGGACAGGGCAGAAACGAGCAGTACTTC. This translates into CASSLGQGRNEQYF. Using reference TRBV9 and TRBJ2-7 for the parts outside the CDR3, the full variable domain is DSGVTQTPKHLITATGQRVTLRCSPRSGDLSVYWYQQSLDQGLQFLIQYYNGEERAKGNILERFSAQQFPDLHSELNLSSLELGDSALYFCASSLGQGRNEQYFGPGTRLTVT.

Only one count was recorded for this clone. The chain is built from TRBV7-8 and TRBJ2-1; 12 nucleotides align to TRBD2. Germline values: CDR1 SGHVS, CDR2 FQNEAQ. This CDR3 has 15 residues. Trimming took 5 bases from V and 10 from J; bases not matched to a gene: 9. As DNA, the CDR3 is TGTGCCAGCAGCGTCCTAGCGGGAGGGTTTGGCGAGCAGTTCTTC. Translating it yields CASSVLAGGFGEQFF.